This TCR beta chain was sequenced during a study of T cell responses to AZD1222 COVID-19 vaccine. V lost 11 bases and J lost 5; bases outside the gene matches: 15. CDR1 and CDR2 (germline): MNHEY, SVGAGI. The CDR3 totals 15 residues. Findings of the study overall: Close to half of all spike-specific TCRs reportedly target regions of the variants that are unmutated. At 160-218 and 743-854, vaccine-associated CD4 TCRs were dominant, and they spanned spike.

Data came from immunoSEQ multiplex PCR; TCRdb stores just in-frame clones and leaves some out. Found here are over 150,000 clones, about 91% of them singletons; the top ten hold 0.45% to 0.55%. Concerning this clone: Its antigen remains unidentified.

The sample was peripheral blood, taken on day 0 of AZD1222 vaccination. V and J are TRBV6-5 and TRBJ2-5; 9 bases map to TRBD2. The clonotype was recovered from an adult in good health. In DNA form, the CDR3 reads TGTGCCGCCCGAAGCGGGGGGTACCATGCGGAGACCCAGTACTTC. Its protein product is CAARSGGYHAETQYF.